This T cell receptor beta chain derives from a study of patients and donors after allogeneic stem cell transplantation. Trimming stripped 3 bases from V and 0 bases from J, with 14 bases between. The CDR3 runs to 16 residues. Each CDR3 protein is one row after TCRdb ran MiXCR on the RT-PCR reads. The table shows roughly 180,000 distinct CDR3 sequences, with 41% occurring only once. This receptor was identified in a human donor who was either an allogeneic HSCT recipient or a stem cell or donor lymphocyte infusion donor (not recorded which). It is not recorded whose cells these are; they may come from a transplant donor. The chain combines TRBV12-3 or TRBV12-4 with TRBJ1-1; perhaps TRBD1 as D (5 bases). Sequencing was performed on blood, either unsorted or a sorted T cell fraction (not recorded which). DNA for the CDR3: TGTGCCAGCAGTTTTTGGTTCCACAGGATGAACACTGAAGCTTTCTTT. Protein product: CASSFWFHRMNTEAFF.